The rows below give T cell receptor beta chains drawn from one sample of a study of T-cell reconstitution after alpha-beta-depleted transplantation in children. TCRdb ran MiXCR on the PCR reads and lists one entry per CDR3 protein. Of 490,000 or so distinct CDR3 sequences in the sample, about 12% are singletons; the top ten hold about 6%. Specimen: PBMCs from the stem cell graft donor, collected from the stem cell graft. The receptors were gathered from a human donor who donated a stem cell graft to a child with combined immunodeficiency. The CDR3 runs from the conserved cysteine through the conserved F or W. Each record gives: clone size, V gene, J gene, D gene, CDR3 protein, CDR3 DNA. D genes are given only for firm matches. Clone size, where shown, is once, few, many, or a class for clones that have expanded.

clone_size: many
v_call: TRBV15
j_call: TRBJ2-7
d_call: .
cdr3_aa: CATSRGQDTSYEQYF
cdr3_nt: TGTGCCACCAGCAGAGGACAGGACACCTCCTACGAGCAGTACTTC

clone_size: many
v_call: TRBV7-3
j_call: TRBJ2-1
d_call: .
cdr3_aa: CASSLSHNEQFF
cdr3_nt: TGTGCCAGCAGCTTGTCTCACAATGAGCAGTTCTTC

clone_size: many
v_call: TRBV27
j_call: TRBJ2-2
d_call: .
cdr3_aa: CASSPMTDDSGNTGELFF
cdr3_nt: TGTGCCAGCAGTCCTATGACCGACGATAGCGGTAACACCGGGGAGCTGTTTTTT

clone_size: few
v_call: TRBV2
j_call: TRBJ2-2
d_call: TRBD1
cdr3_aa: CASSGDRAGELFF
cdr3_nt: TGTGCCAGCAGTGGGGACAGGGCCGGGGAGCTGTTTTTT

clone_size: .
v_call: TRBV4-3
j_call: TRBJ2-7
d_call: .
cdr3_aa: CASSQEGTAPYEQYF
cdr3_nt: TGCGCCAGCAGCCAAGAGGGAACGGCACCCTACGAGCAGTACTTC

clone_size: .
v_call: TRBV20-1
j_call: TRBJ1-6
d_call: .
cdr3_aa: CSARVDNYSPLHF
cdr3_nt: TGCAGTGCTAGAGTTGACAACTATTCACCCCTCCACTTT

clone_size: .
v_call: TRBV7-6
j_call: TRBJ2-1
d_call: TRBD2
cdr3_aa: CASSLRGTSGRNEQFF
cdr3_nt: TGTGCCAGCAGCTTACGCGGGACTAGCGGGAGGAATGAGCAGTTCTTC

clone_size: many
v_call: TRBV10-2
j_call: TRBJ2-1
d_call: .
cdr3_aa: CASSDVLLLGNEQFF
cdr3_nt: TGCGCCAGCAGTGACGTTCTACTGCTGGGTAATGAGCAGTTCTTC

clone_size: .
v_call: TRBV12-3/TRBV12-4
j_call: TRBJ2-7
d_call: .
cdr3_aa: CASSLQVTAHEQYF
cdr3_nt: TGTGCCAGCAGTTTACAGGTTACTGCCCACGAGCAGTACTTC

clone_size: few
v_call: TRBV20-1
j_call: TRBJ2-1
d_call: TRBD2
cdr3_aa: CSADGLAGSYNEQFF
cdr3_nt: TGCAGTGCCGACGGACTAGCGGGCTCCTACAATGAGCAGTTCTTC

clone_size: few
v_call: TRBV11-2
j_call: TRBJ2-7
d_call: .
cdr3_aa: CASSLDRPGSFYEQYF
cdr3_nt: TGTGCCAGCAGCTTAGATCGACCGGGTTCCTTCTACGAGCAGTACTTC

clone_size: few
v_call: TRBV5-1
j_call: TRBJ1-2
d_call: .
cdr3_aa: CASSLGPRTYGYTF
cdr3_nt: TGCGCCAGCAGCTTGGGCCCGAGGACCTATGGCTACACCTTC

clone_size: many
v_call: TRBV4-1
j_call: TRBJ2-3
d_call: .
cdr3_aa: CASSQDYPGTGGDTQYF
cdr3_nt: TGCGCCAGCAGCCAAGACTACCCCGGGACTGGTGGCGATACGCAGTATTTT

clone_size: many
v_call: TRBV2
j_call: TRBJ1-1
d_call: .
cdr3_aa: CASSEGRTRGDTEAFF
cdr3_nt: TGTGCCAGCAGTGAAGGAAGGACGAGGGGGGACACTGAAGCTTTCTTT

clone_size: many
v_call: TRBV28
j_call: TRBJ2-7
d_call: .
cdr3_aa: CASSFLQNVAYEQYF
cdr3_nt: TGTGCCAGCAGTTTCCTCCAGAATGTCGCCTACGAGCAGTACTTC

clone_size: many
v_call: TRBV7-2
j_call: TRBJ1-3
d_call: .
cdr3_aa: CASTRQRNSGNTIYF
cdr3_nt: TGTGCCAGCACCCGACAGCGAAATTCTGGAAACACCATATATTTT

clone_size: .
v_call: TRBV19
j_call: TRBJ2-5
d_call: .
cdr3_aa: CASSHGRERETQYF
cdr3_nt: TGTGCCAGTAGCCACGGACGGGAAAGAGAGACCCAGTACTTC